This TCR beta chain came from a study of early T cells in non-severe SARS-CoV-2 infection. For the study at large: The authors sequenced bulk RNA from unsorted whole blood, leaving chains unpaired.

Germline-derived CDR1 and CDR2 are MNHNS and SASEGT. CDR3 length: 16 amino acids. Trimming took 5 bases from V and 0 from J; bases not matched to a gene: 7. Attachment of unique molecular identifiers was made to individual cDNA molecules. TCRdb re-analysed the 5' RACE reads in MiXCR, keeping a single row per CDR3 protein. This table holds around 65,000 distinct CDR3 sequences, roughly an eighth found once. Study-level findings and limits: Database matching using VDJdb favored anti-spike CD8 responses, with private and CD4 specificities left missing.

As concerns this clonotype: Antigen unknown.

The gene calls are TRBV6-1 and TRBJ2-1; TRBD1 aligns across 7 bases. The sequencing here drew on whole blood, taken at baseline. This TCR came from an adult who was a healthcare worker with PCR-confirmed SARS-CoV-2 infection or an uninfected control (not recorded which). The CDR3 sequence: CASSTMGQNSYNEQFF. DNA for the CDR3: TGTGCCAGCAGTACGATGGGACAGAACTCCTACAATGAGCAGTTCTTC.